The entry that follows covers one TCR beta chain sequence. After removal of 2 bases from V and 5 bases from J, the junction contained 5 bases not matched to a gene. The germline gives CDR1 MGHRA, CDR2 YSYEKL. The length of the CDR3 is 16 residues. The data were obtained in a study of identical twins. TCRdb itself ran the 5' RACE reads through MiXCR, one entry per CDR3 protein. The sample includes more than 400,000 distinct CDR3 sequences, approximately 14% seen only once; the top ten take 0.35% to 0.45%. These records were also assigned to another study, of yellow fever vaccine responses in identical twins.

Source material: CD4+ T cells sorted from blood. The origin of this receptor is a woman aged 18 to 35 in good health. The chain links TRBV4-1 to TRBJ2-1; 11 nucleotides align to TRBD2. The CDR3 region is CASSQPTSGDNNEQFF. The DNA for the CDR3 is TGCGCCAGCAGCCAACCGACTAGCGGGGATAACAATGAGCAGTTCTTC.